This TCR beta chain was retrieved from a study of cytomegalovirus exposure and HLA in healthy donors. It was with 60 Vbeta and 13 Jbeta primers that the PCR ran. TCRdb keeps only in-frame clones here, not all; method: immunoSEQ multiplex PCR. The sample contains over 150,000 clones, almost 75% of which appear only once. Trimming shortened V by 8 bases and J by 4 bases, and 2 bases separated the two germline ends. The CDR3 is 10 residues long. Germline V lookup: CDR1 WNHNN, CDR2 SYGVQD (reference sequence). A few counts support this clone. This chain uses TRBV10-1 with TRBJ2-2; D is ambiguous. Sequenced input: PBMCs. This TCR derives from a young woman in good health and CMV-seropositive. The CDR3 DNA reads TGCGCCAGCCTCACCGGGGAGCTGTTTTTT. As protein: CASLTGELFF.